This TCR beta chain is from a study of Graves' ophthalmopathy and Graves' hyperthyroidism. The overall study: Hyperthyroidism counted as stable given no ophthalmopathy within 18 months of follow-up. Findings and caveats of the study: Cross-validated, the 13-signature model showed 87.88%/81.08% sensitivity/specificity, and 80%/75% in the test set. The blood repertoire also included most expanded thyroid clonotypes above 0.001 frequency.

Diagnosis was based on clinical symptoms, serum thyroxine, TRAb, thyroid ultrasound and orbital computed tomography. Amplification from RNA transcripts yielded the TCR beta CDR3 regions. The workflow started with a first-round RT-PCR run with HTBI primers and then moved on to a second-round multiplex PCR. TCRdb re-derived calls from the multiplex PCR reads in MiXCR, one entry per CDR3 protein. The profile shows about 1.2 million distinct CDR3 sequences, roughly two fifths of them singletons. The sample holds a few counts of this clonotype. Its specificity is unknown. This may be a read error: a much more frequent sequence differs by one nucleotide. Between the trimmed V and J ends, which lost 3 bases and 2 bases, there was a span of 5 bases. The CDR3 contains 13 residues. Germline V CDR1 and CDR2: SGHTA, FQGNSA.

This TCR came from an adult man with Graves' hyperthyroidism. This rearrangement joins TRBV7-2 to TRBJ1-5; D remains ambiguous. Sequenced material: peripheral blood or thyroid tissue (not recorded which). The CDR3 DNA reads as TGTGCCAGCAGCTTCCCGGGCAATCAGCCCCAGCATTTT. It translates to CASSFPGNQPQHF.